These 17 T cell receptor beta chains were all obtained from the same sample, sequenced in a study of blood T cell repertoires in COVID-19. Here immunoSEQ multiplex PCR was the method, and the copy in TCRdb shows in-frame clones only, minus some. The sample consists of roughly 280,000 clones, 75% to 90% of them appearing once. Specimen: PBMCs or T cells enriched from blood (not recorded which). These receptors were collected from a woman aged 30 to 39 with acute COVID-19.

V gene TRBV14 combines with J gene TRBJ1-1; TRBD1 matches at 8 bases. V was pared by 0 bases and J by 5 bases, with 8 bases of the junction left unmatched. Germline V gene data show CDR1 as SGHDN and CDR2 as FVKESK. CDR3 length: 16 residues. CDR3 residues: CASSQDFTGGRTEAFF. Written as DNA, the CDR3 is TGTGCCAGCAGCCAAGATTTTACAGGGGGTCGGACTGAAGCTTTCTTT. The entire variable domain, with the rest obtained from reference TRBV14 and TRBJ1-1, is as follows: EAGVTQFPSHSVIEKGQTVTLRCDPISGHDNLYWYRRVMGKEIKFLLHFVKESKQDESGMPNNRFLAERTGGTYSTLKVQPAELEDSGVYFCASSQDFTGGRTEAFFGQGTRLTVV.

The CDR3 DNA sequence: TGCAGCGTTGGACAGGTGAACACTGAAGCTTTCTTT. It specifies CSVGQVNTEAFF. The chain joins TRBV29-1 to TRBJ1-1, with D possibly TRBD1 on 6 matching bases. Germline loops: CDR1 SQVTM, CDR2 ANQGSEA. The CDR3 runs to 12 residues. The V and J ends lost 4 bases and 0 bases respectively, with 6 bases between them. The full variable domain, with the rest looked up from reference TRBV29-1 and TRBJ1-1, is SAVISQKPSRDICQRGTSLTIQCQVDSQVTMMFWYRQQPGQSLTLIATANQGSEATYESGFVIDKFPISRPNLTFSTLTVSNMSPEDSSIYLCSVGQVNTEAFFGQGTRLTVV.

The CDR3 loop reads CASRRLAGITDTQYF. Written as DNA, the CDR3 is TGTGCCAGCAGACGACTAGCGGGGATTACAGATACGCAGTATTTT. The genes are TRBV7-2 and TRBJ2-3, with 11 bases lining up with TRBD2. Germline trimming cut 6 bases from V and 3 bases from J; bases unmatched to any gene: 5. The CDR3 loop spans 15 amino acids. Looked up from germline, CDR1 is SGHTA and CDR2 is FQGNSA.

The V call is TRBV15, the J call TRBJ2-7; 10 bases agree with TRBD2. The CDR3 loop spans 14 amino acids. Germline-derived CDR1 and CDR2 are LNHNV and YYDKDF (reference sequence). Losses at the gene ends were 8 bases for V and 2 bases for J; bases not matched to a gene: 6. As DNA, the CDR3 is TGTGCCACCGAGTCTAGCGGGAGAGCCTACGAGCAGTACTTC. Translation: CATESSGRAYEQYF.

The chain uses TRBV19 and TRBJ1-5; possibly TRBD1 for D (6 bases). V gave up 8 bases and J gave up 3 bases, with 14 bases separating them. CDR3 length equals 14 residues. Germline V gene data show CDR1 as LNHDA and CDR2 as SQIVND (reference sequence). The CDR3 reads CASRGRTDNQPQHF. CDR3 DNA sequence: TGTGCCAGTCGAGGAAGGACAGACAATCAGCCCCAGCATTTT. The full variable domain, with the rest looked up from reference TRBV19 and TRBJ1-5, is DGGITQSPKYLFRKEGQNVTLSCEQNLNHDAMYWYRQDPGQGLRLIYYSQIVNDFQKGDIAEGYSVSREKKESFPLTVTSAQKNPTAFYLCASRGRTDNQPQHFGDGTRLSIL.

CDR3 loop: CATSRSDRDIYGYTF. In DNA, the CDR3 is TGTGCCACCAGCAGATCGGACAGAGATATCTATGGCTACACCTTC. This chain connects TRBV15 to TRBJ1-2; the D gene is possibly TRBD1 (6 bases). Germline V gene sequence: CDR1 LNHNV, CDR2 YYDKDF (reference sequence). V lost 2 bases, J lost 4 bases, and 14 bases lay in between. The CDR3 consists of 15 residues. Combining the CDR3 with reference TRBV15 and TRBJ1-2 gives the whole variable domain DAMVIQNPRYQVTQFGKPVTLSCSQTLNHNVMYWYQQKSSQAPKLLFHYYDKDFNNEADTPDNFQSRRPNTSFCFLDIRSPGLGDTAMYLCATSRSDRDIYGYTFGSGTRLTVV.

The chain is built from TRBV5-8 and TRBJ1-1; perhaps TRBD1 as D (6 bases). In germline, CDR1 is SGHTS, CDR2 YDEGEE. The CDR3 has 15 amino acids. The ends were cut back, 0 bases at V and 0 bases at J, with 9 bases in the middle. In DNA, the CDR3 is TGTGCCAGCAGCTTGGCAGGGGCCGTGAACACTGAAGCTTTCTTT. It is translated as CASSLAGAVNTEAFF.

The gene calls are TRBV27 and TRBJ2-1; perhaps TRBD2 as D (5 bases). V was cut by 0 bases and J by 8 bases, with 14 bases left in between. CDR1 is MNHEY, CDR2 SMNVEV, per germline (reference sequence). CDR3 length: 15 amino acids. The CDR3 spells CASSLSGLLGDEQFF. In DNA, the CDR3 is TGTGCCAGCAGTTTATCGGGCCTATTGGGAGATGAGCAGTTCTTC.

The chain is built from TRBV30 and TRBJ1-3; D might be TRBD1 (6 bases). Between the trimmed V and J ends, which lost 2 bases and 0 bases, there was a span of 14 bases. Germline assignment: CDR1 GTSNPN and CDR2 SVGIG (reference sequence). The CDR3 extends over 16 amino acids. The CDR3 loop is CAWSPRDTISGNTIYF. In DNA, the CDR3 is TGTGCCTGGAGTCCCCGGGACACTATCTCTGGAAACACCATATATTTT.

With respect to this clone: Its ends do not fully match the called genes, so a read error is possible. The chain employs TRBV2 and TRBJ1-6; D remains ambiguous. This CDR3 has 15 residues. CDR1 and CDR2 (germline): SNHLY, FYNNEI. CDR3: CASREGGSYNSPLHF. CDR3 nucleotides: TGTGCCAGCAGAGAAGGCGGCTCCTATAATTCACCCCTCCACTTT.

The V gene is TRBV5-5, the J gene TRBJ2-7; 7 nucleotides align to TRBD2. This CDR3 is 16 amino acids long. Germline lookup yields CDR1 SGHKS and CDR2 YYEKEE (reference sequence). The V segment lost 4 bases and the J segment 0 bases; nucleotides outside the gene matches: 10. The CDR3 spells CASSPSGSGFSYEQYF. CDR3 DNA sequence: TGTGCCAGCAGCCCTTCCGGTAGCGGGTTCTCCTACGAGCAGTACTTC.

The CDR3 loop reads CASIHGGGTISSTGFF. CDR3 DNA: TGTGCCAGCATTCACGGGGGGGGGACTATTTCTAGTACCGGGTTCTTC. The chain carries TRBV28 and TRBJ2-1; 8 bases line up with TRBD2. Germline V gene sequence: CDR1 MDHEN, CDR2 SYDVKM. The trim removed 7 bases at V and 15 bases at J, leaving 23 bases unmatched. The CDR3 runs 16 residues.

This clone was recorded once. The J gene is TRBJ1-2, the V gene TRBV28, with D perhaps TRBD1 (6 bases). CDR1 and CDR2 from the germline V gene are MDHEN and SYDVKM. V was cut by 7 bases and J by 4 bases, with 19 bases left in between. This CDR3 is built from 15 residues. The CDR3 sequence is CASNSIGAGAYGYTF. The CDR3 bases are TGTGCCAGCAACTCTATCGGGGCAGGGGCCTATGGCTACACCTTC.

The chain carries TRBV2 and TRBJ1-1; 8 bases map to TRBD1. The CDR3 covers 11 residues. Germline V gene lookup returns CDR1 SNHLY and CDR2 FYNNEI. V lost 11 bases, J lost 4 bases, and 3 bases stayed unmatched. The CDR3 protein is CALQGGTEAFF. In DNA, the CDR3 is TGTGCCTTACAGGGGGGCACTGAAGCTTTCTTT.

The chain combines TRBV19 with TRBJ2-2, with 10 nucleotides matching TRBD2. This CDR3 has 20 residues. V lost 3 bases and J lost 1; bases outside the gene matches: 14. CDR1 is LNHDA and CDR2 is SQIVND in the germline V gene (reference sequence). The CDR3 here is CASSIGLAGVTFMNTGELFF. The CDR3 coding sequence is TGTGCCAGTAGTATCGGCCTAGCGGGAGTTACCTTCATGAACACCGGGGAGCTGTTTTTT.

The genes are TRBV7-2 and TRBJ1-5; TRBD1 matches at 7 bases. With 7 bases clipped from V and 5 bases from J, the junction kept 2 bases outside the gene matches. Germline V gene sequence: CDR1 SGHTA, CDR2 FQGNSA. This CDR3 region has 12 residues. Here the CDR3 reads CASKTGDQPQHF. The DNA for the CDR3 is TGTGCCAGCAAAACAGGGGATCAGCCCCAGCATTTT.

The chain has TRBV27 and TRBJ1-6; 9 positions match TRBD1. The V gene end was trimmed by 5 bases and the J gene end by 7 bases; junction bases not matched to a gene: 3. CDR3 length equals 14 residues. Germline values: CDR1 MNHEY, CDR2 SMNVEV (reference sequence). Written as DNA, the CDR3 is TGTGCCAGCAGTCCAGGGACAGGGAATTCACCCCTCCACTTT. This codes for CASSPGTGNSPLHF.